This is a list of T cell receptor beta chains from one sample in a study of early T cells in non-severe SARS-CoV-2 infection. TCRdb itself ran the 5' RACE reads through MiXCR, one entry per CDR3 protein. The top ten hold approximately 16% of the sample, which has tens of thousands of distinct CDR3 sequences, 12% seen once. Sequencing used whole blood. The receptors were gathered from an adult who was a healthcare worker with PCR-confirmed SARS-CoV-2 infection or an uninfected control (not recorded which). CDR3s include the opening cysteine and the closing phenylalanine or tryptophan. The D gene is left open where the match is weak. Not every row has a clone size; where given, it reads once, few, many or a size class.

v_gene: TRBV7-2; d_gene: TRBD1; abundance: many; j_gene: TRBJ2-3; CDR3aa: CASSFDRGTDTQYF; CDR3nt: TGTGCCAGCAGCTTTGACAGGGGTACAGATACGCAGTATTTT
v_gene: TRBV29-1; d_gene: TRBD1; abundance: .; j_gene: TRBJ2-5; CDR3aa: CSAPGQRETQYF; CDR3nt: TGCAGCGCCCCGGGACAGCGAGAGACCCAGTACTTC
v_gene: TRBV6-2/TRBV6-3; d_gene: TRBD1; abundance: few; j_gene: TRBJ2-2; CDR3aa: CASSYSTGVFNTGELFF; CDR3nt: TGTGCCAGCAGTTACTCGACAGGGGTCTTTAACACCGGGGAGCTGTTTTTT
v_gene: TRBV24-1; d_gene: .; abundance: many; j_gene: TRBJ2-1; CDR3aa: CATSDLRSGIEQFF; CDR3nt: TGTGCCACCAGTGATTTGCGATCGGGGATTGAGCAGTTCTTC
v_gene: TRBV4-3; d_gene: .; abundance: .; j_gene: TRBJ1-2; CDR3aa: CASSQDARVRYGYTF; CDR3nt: TGCGCCAGCAGCCAAGATGCAAGGGTTAGGTATGGCTACACCTTC
v_gene: TRBV29-1; d_gene: .; abundance: few; j_gene: TRBJ2-1; CDR3aa: CSVEDRPVQFF; CDR3nt: TGCAGCGTTGAAGATCGGCCGGTGCAGTTCTTC
v_gene: TRBV6-5; d_gene: TRBD1; abundance: few; j_gene: TRBJ1-1; CDR3aa: CASSRDRVRTEAFF; CDR3nt: TGTGCCAGCAGTCGCGACAGGGTGAGGACTGAAGCTTTCTTT
v_gene: TRBV3-1; d_gene: .; abundance: .; j_gene: TRBJ2-4; CDR3aa: CASGPADIQYF; CDR3nt: TGTGCCAGCGGCCCTGCCGACATTCAGTACTTC
v_gene: TRBV19; d_gene: .; abundance: many; j_gene: TRBJ1-5; CDR3aa: CASSISGIPNQPQHF; CDR3nt: TGTGCCAGTAGTATAAGTGGGATCCCCAATCAGCCCCAGCATTTT
v_gene: TRBV19; d_gene: .; abundance: .; j_gene: TRBJ1-5; CDR3aa: CASSILLLRANQPQHF; CDR3nt: TGTGCCAGTAGTATACTTCTCCTTAGGGCCAATCAGCCCCAGCATTTT
v_gene: TRBV6-9; d_gene: .; abundance: few; j_gene: TRBJ2-2; CDR3aa: CAPRANTGELFF; CDR3nt: TGTGCCCCCCGAGCCAACACCGGGGAGCTGTTTTTT
v_gene: TRBV7-3; d_gene: TRBD2; abundance: .; j_gene: TRBJ2-7; CDR3aa: CASSQLGTSPSEQYF; CDR3nt: TGTGCCAGCAGCCAACTCGGGACTAGTCCCTCCGAGCAGTACTTC
v_gene: TRBV2; d_gene: .; abundance: few; j_gene: TRBJ2-3; CDR3aa: CATRRGEGVDTQYF; CDR3nt: TGTGCCACCCGCCGGGGAGAGGGCGTGGATACGCAGTATTTT
v_gene: TRBV6-5; d_gene: .; abundance: .; j_gene: TRBJ1-6; CDR3aa: CASSYLGPGDGSYNSPLHF; CDR3nt: TGTGCCAGCAGTTACTTAGGGCCAGGGGACGGCTCCTATAATTCACCCCTCCACTTT
v_gene: TRBV6-1; d_gene: .; abundance: few; j_gene: TRBJ2-5; CDR3aa: CASSSASDVETQYF; CDR3nt: TGTGCCAGCTCCTCGGCCAGCGATGTAGAGACCCAGTACTTC
v_gene: TRBV6-1; d_gene: .; abundance: many; j_gene: TRBJ2-2; CDR3aa: CASSGYRSAGELFF; CDR3nt: TGTGCCAGCAGTGGCTACAGGAGCGCCGGGGAGCTGTTTTTT
v_gene: TRBV20-1; d_gene: TRBD2; abundance: few; j_gene: TRBJ2-7; CDR3aa: CSASSASGSYEQYF; CDR3nt: TGCAGTGCTAGTTCGGCTAGCGGGAGTTACGAGCAGTACTTC
v_gene: TRBV28; d_gene: .; abundance: .; j_gene: TRBJ2-5; CDR3aa: CASSFLETQYF; CDR3nt: TGTGCCAGCAGTTTCTTAGAGACCCAGTACTTC
v_gene: TRBV19; d_gene: TRBD1; abundance: many; j_gene: TRBJ2-5; CDR3aa: CASSPGTGRFGSETQYF; CDR3nt: TGTGCCAGTAGTCCGGGGACAGGGAGATTTGGATCGGAGACCCAGTACTTC
v_gene: TRBV19; d_gene: .; abundance: .; j_gene: TRBJ1-1; CDR3aa: CASGGQFMNTEAFF; CDR3nt: TGTGCCAGTGGCGGACAGTTCATGAACACTGAAGCTTTCTTT
v_gene: TRBV4-3; d_gene: TRBD1; abundance: .; j_gene: TRBJ2-5; CDR3aa: CASSQDRGPETQYF; CDR3nt: TGCGCCAGCAGCCAAGACAGGGGGCCGGAGACCCAGTACTTC
v_gene: TRBV6-2/TRBV6-3; d_gene: .; abundance: few; j_gene: TRBJ2-7; CDR3aa: CASTLGRASYEQYF; CDR3nt: TGTGCCAGCACGTTAGGACGGGCAAGCTACGAGCAGTACTTC
v_gene: TRBV29-1; d_gene: TRBD2; abundance: .; j_gene: TRBJ2-4; CDR3aa: CSVALAAYKNIQYF; CDR3nt: TGCAGCGTTGCACTAGCGGCCTACAAAAACATTCAGTACTTC
v_gene: TRBV7-7; d_gene: .; abundance: many; j_gene: TRBJ2-3; CDR3aa: CASSLGVAGHTDTQYF; CDR3nt: TGTGCTAGCAGCTTAGGTGTAGCCGGGCACACAGATACGCAGTATTTT
v_gene: TRBV14; d_gene: .; abundance: few; j_gene: TRBJ2-4; CDR3aa: CASSQYSGKNIQYF; CDR3nt: TGTGCCAGCAGCCAGTACAGCGGCAAAAACATTCAGTACTTC
v_gene: TRBV2; d_gene: TRBD1; abundance: few; j_gene: TRBJ1-4; CDR3aa: CASSRGLGEKLFF; CDR3nt: TGTGCCAGCAGTAGGGGGCTGGGTGAAAAACTGTTTTTT
v_gene: TRBV2; d_gene: .; abundance: few; j_gene: TRBJ2-5; CDR3aa: CASGIQETQYF; CDR3nt: TGTGCCAGTGGGATCCAAGAGACCCAGTACTTC
v_gene: TRBV7-9; d_gene: TRBD2; abundance: many; j_gene: TRBJ2-2; CDR3aa: CASSFPLAGGPVSGELFF; CDR3nt: TGTGCCAGCAGCTTCCCTCTAGCGGGAGGGCCAGTATCCGGGGAGCTGTTTTTT
v_gene: TRBV3-1; d_gene: .; abundance: few; j_gene: TRBJ1-4; CDR3aa: CASSQEGLRNEKLFF; CDR3nt: TGTGCCAGCAGCCAGGAGGGTCTCCGCAATGAAAAACTGTTTTTT
v_gene: TRBV20-1; d_gene: .; abundance: many; j_gene: TRBJ1-1; CDR3aa: CSAIRGAGAFF; CDR3nt: TGCAGTGCTATTCGGGGGGCTGGGGCTTTCTTT
v_gene: TRBV4-2; d_gene: .; abundance: many; j_gene: TRBJ1-4; CDR3aa: CASSPADRRNEKLFF; CDR3nt: TGTGCCAGCAGCCCTGCTGACAGGCGGAATGAAAAACTGTTTTTT
v_gene: TRBV28; d_gene: .; abundance: many; j_gene: TRBJ1-2; CDR3aa: CASSPPLYGYTF; CDR3nt: TGTGCCAGCTCTCCCCCCCTCTATGGCTACACCTTC
v_gene: TRBV28; d_gene: .; abundance: .; j_gene: TRBJ2-3; CDR3aa: CASSFLGRSTDTQYF; CDR3nt: TGTGCCAGCAGTTTTTTGGGGCGCAGCACAGATACGCAGTATTTT
v_gene: TRBV20-1; d_gene: .; abundance: .; j_gene: TRBJ1-4; CDR3aa: CSAPGTTNEKLFF; CDR3nt: TGCAGTGCTCCCGGGACAACGAATGAAAAACTGTTTTTT
v_gene: TRBV18; d_gene: .; abundance: .; j_gene: TRBJ2-1; CDR3aa: CASSPTRAAIYNEQFF; CDR3nt: TGTGCCAGCTCCCCTACCCGCGCGGCTATCTACAATGAGCAGTTCTTC
v_gene: TRBV5-1; d_gene: .; abundance: few; j_gene: TRBJ2-5; CDR3aa: CASSLTLQETQYF; CDR3nt: TGCGCCAGCAGCTTGACATTACAAGAGACCCAGTACTTC
v_gene: TRBV7-2; d_gene: .; abundance: few; j_gene: TRBJ2-1; CDR3aa: CASSLNEKQFF; CDR3nt: TGTGCCAGCAGCTTAAATGAAAAGCAGTTCTTC
v_gene: TRBV28; d_gene: .; abundance: many; j_gene: TRBJ1-2; CDR3aa: CASSQAGRSSYGYTF; CDR3nt: TGTGCCAGCAGTCAAGCGGGGCGTAGTTCCTATGGCTACACCTTC
v_gene: TRBV6-5; d_gene: .; abundance: many; j_gene: TRBJ1-2; CDR3aa: CASSRTAYGYTF; CDR3nt: TGTGCCAGCAGTCGGACAGCCTATGGCTACACCTTC
v_gene: TRBV28; d_gene: TRBD2; abundance: few; j_gene: TRBJ2-7; CDR3aa: CASTLGTSGTYEQYF; CDR3nt: TGTGCCAGCACCTTGGGGACTAGCGGGACCTACGAGCAGTACTTC
v_gene: TRBV29-1; d_gene: .; abundance: few; j_gene: TRBJ1-5; CDR3aa: CSVARGSNQPQHF; CDR3nt: TGCAGCGTTGCTAGGGGTAGCAATCAGCCCCAGCATTTT